The 28 T cell receptor beta chains listed next were all sequenced from one sample in a study of shared clonotypes between healthy human individuals. Using immunoSEQ multiplex PCR, the repertoire was profiled, and TCRdb retains in-frame clones only, with some absent. Seen here are over 2 million clones, 85% to 95% observed once, and the top ten hold 0.13%. Material for sequencing was naive CD4+ T cells sorted from blood. Subset given: CD45RA+ positively selected. These receptor sequences come from a man younger than 35 in good health.

CDR3 nucleotides: TGTGCCAGCAGCTTGAACGGGAGTCCCCCCTACGAGCAGTACTTC. Residues: CASSLNGSPPYEQYF. The gene calls are TRBV5-6 and TRBJ2-7; possible D gene TRBD2, 6 bases. The CDR3 runs to 15 residues. CDR1 is SGHDT, CDR2 YYEEEE, per germline. The ends were cut back, 1 base at V and 2 bases at J, with 13 bases in the middle. The variable domain in full, with the rest retrieved from reference TRBV5-6 and TRBJ2-7, is DAGVTQSPTHLIKTRGQQVTLRCSPKSGHDTVSWYQQALGQGPQFIFQYYEEEERQRGNFPDRFSGHQFPNYSSELNVNALLLGDSALYLCASSLNGSPPYEQYFGPGTRLTVT.

This clone was observed a single time. The gene calls are TRBV9 and TRBJ1-6; tentative D call: TRBD1 (6 bases). This CDR3 contains 15 residues. Trimming left V 3 bases short and J 5 bases short, with 12 bases between. Germline CDR1 and CDR2: SGDLS and YYNGEE. Written as DNA, the CDR3 is TGTGCCAGCAGCGGGCAGGGGTATAATAATTCACCCCTCCACTTT. Amino acid sequence: CASSGQGYNNSPLHF.

The chain recombines TRBV6-6 with TRBJ1-1; D call uncertain. The CDR3 extends over 15 amino acids. V lost 0 bases and J lost 3, with 11 bases in between. Germline V gene lookup returns CDR1 MNHNY and CDR2 SVGAGI (reference sequence). As DNA, the CDR3 is TGTGCCAGCAGTTACTCGGGCCCCCAGCACACTGAAGCTTTCTTT. This sequence encodes CASSYSGPQHTEAFF.

Regarding this clone: At the DNA level, this CDR3 is encoded by other sequences in the same sample as well. This sequence joins TRBV6-5 and TRBJ2-3; D tentatively fits TRBD1 or TRBD2 (5 bases each). The germline V and J ends were trimmed by 5 bases and 1 base, with 10 bases remaining between them. The CDR3 length is 14 residues. Germline V gene lookup returns CDR1 MNHEY and CDR2 SVGAGI. The CDR3 DNA reads as TGTGCCAGCAGTCGGGGACCCGGCACAGATACGCAGTATTTT. Translated: CASSRGPGTDTQYF.

The chain uses TRBV4-2 and TRBJ2-7; 7 bases are a match to TRBD1. V lost 0 bases to trimming and J lost 1 base; unmatched junction nucleotides: 9. The length of the CDR3 is 17 residues. Germline assignment: CDR1 LGHNA and CDR2 YNFKEQ. As DNA, the CDR3 is TGTGCCAGCAGCCAAGAGTTTCTACAGGGGCCTTCCTACGAGCAGTACTTC. Residues: CASSQEFLQGPSYEQYF.

This sequence joins TRBV11-2 and TRBJ2-3; D might be TRBD2 (6 bases). In germline, CDR1 is SGHAT, CDR2 FQNNGV. Trimming left V 3 bases short and J 5 bases short, with 12 bases between. The CDR3 extends over 14 amino acids. CDR3 sequence reads: CASSFGGARDTQYF. The CDR3 region has the DNA TGTGCCAGCAGCTTTGGCGGGGCCCGAGATACGCAGTATTTT. The full variable domain, with the rest looked up from reference TRBV11-2 and TRBJ2-3, is EAGVAQSPRYKIIEKRQSVAFWCNPISGHATLYWYQQILGQGPKLLIQFQNNGVVDDSQLPKDRFSAERLKGVDSTLKIQPAKLEDSAVYLCASSFGGARDTQYFGPGTRLTVL.

This clone turned up a few times. V is TRBV20-1 and J is TRBJ1-1; no firm D call. This CDR3 has 10 residues. The germline CDR1 and CDR2 sequences are DFQATT and SNEGSKA (reference sequence). V was clipped by 4 bases and J by 4 bases, with 4 bases between them. CDR3 sequence (DNA): TGCAGTGCTAAATCCACTGAAGCTTTCTTT. The encoded protein is CSAKSTEAFF.

This clone was seen only once. The rearrangement links TRBV21-1 to TRBJ2-3; the D segment call TRBD1 is taken from the table without a DNA check. TRBV21-1 is recorded as a pseudogene. The CDR3 sequence is 14 residues long. The CDR3, as DNA: TGTGCCAGCAGCCGAAATAACACCACAGATACGCAGTATTTT. It encodes CASSRNNTTDTQYF.

This clone was seen a few times. This rearrangement joins TRBV19 to TRBJ1-6; D remains unclear. Trimming took off 6 bases at V and 9 bases at J, with 12 bases between the two ends. The CDR3 sequence is 13 residues long. The germline V gene encodes CDR1 LNHDA and CDR2 SQIVND (reference sequence). In DNA form, the CDR3 reads TGTGCCAGTAGCGATCAAGCGGGTTCACCCCTCCACTTT. Translated: CASSDQAGSPLHF.

As DNA, the CDR3 is TGTGCCAGCAGCATCGACTCCTACGAGCAGTACTTC. Translated, it gives CASSIDSYEQYF. V usage is TRBV9 and J usage is TRBJ2-7, with D unresolved. Deletions cut 4 bases from V and 0 bases from J, with 5 bases between. The CDR3 runs 12 residues. Germline V gene lookup returns CDR1 SGDLS and CDR2 YYNGEE.

The chain couples TRBV7-9 to TRBJ2-3; D call uncertain. V lost 5 bases and J 4 bases, leaving 10 bases between the germline ends. CDR1 and CDR2 from the germline V gene are SEHNR and FQNEAQ (reference sequence). The CDR3 loop spans 13 amino acids. Here the CDR3 reads CASSLFHADTQYF. CDR3 nucleotides: TGTGCCAGCAGCCTGTTCCATGCAGATACGCAGTATTTT.

On this clone: The sample has other DNA sequences that encode this CDR3 too. The genes are TRBV18 and TRBJ2-7; no definite D call. Trimming pared 2 bases from V and 5 bases from J, leaving 4 bases between. The CDR3 loop spans 11 amino acids. Germline V gene data show CDR1 as KGHSH and CDR2 as LQKENI. CDR3 in amino acids: CASSPSNEQYF. DNA for the CDR3: TGTGCCAGCTCACCATCGAACGAGCAGTACTTC.

This chain links TRBV9 with TRBJ1-2; D gene unclear. CDR1 is SGDLS and CDR2 is YYNGEE in the germline V gene. This CDR3 contains 14 residues. V gave up 0 bases and J gave up 4 bases, with 10 bases separating them. The CDR3 reads CASSVGYEPYGYTF. The CDR3 nucleotides are TGTGCCAGCAGCGTAGGATATGAGCCCTATGGCTACACCTTC.

The chain couples TRBV27 to TRBJ2-5, with TRBD2 identical over 14 bases. Per germline, CDR1 MNHEY and CDR2 SMNVEV (reference sequence). CDR3 length: 20 amino acids. J was trimmed by 2 bases and V by 6 bases; bases with no gene match: 17. The CDR3 DNA follows: TGTGCCAGCAGCTACCTAGGCCCCGGGACTAGCGGGGGTTCACAAGAGACCCAGTACTTC. The encoded protein is CASSYLGPGTSGGSQETQYF.

This rearrangement joins TRBV6-1 to TRBJ1-5, with TRBD1 matching over 7 bases. Germline CDR1 reads MNHNS; CDR2 reads SASEGT. CDR3 length: 15 amino acids. J was trimmed by 6 bases and V by 0 bases; bases with no gene match: 5. CDR3 amino acids: CASSEAVTGTQPQHF. The CDR3 DNA follows: TGTGCCAGCAGTGAAGCGGTGACAGGGACTCAGCCCCAGCATTTT.

The V call is TRBV5-6, the J call TRBJ2-1, with TRBD1 identical over 7 bases. V shed 0 bases, J shed 10 bases, and the junction held 4 bases outside the gene matches. Germline CDR1 is SGHDT and CDR2 is YYEEEE. The CDR3 spans 13 residues. CDR3 amino acids: CASSLVRGQEQFF. The CDR3, as DNA: TGTGCCAGCAGCTTGGTTAGGGGGCAGGAGCAGTTCTTC.

The gene calls are TRBV7-9 and TRBJ2-2; D might be TRBD1 or TRBD2, each matching 5 bases. V was cut by 8 bases and J by 0 bases, with 10 bases left in between. The CDR3 loop spans 14 amino acids. Germline V CDR1 and CDR2: SEHNR, FQNEAQ (reference sequence). CDR3 residues: CASRGSSNTGELFF. The DNA for the CDR3 is TGTGCCAGCCGGGGCTCGTCGAACACCGGGGAGCTGTTTTTT.

V and J are TRBV6-6 and TRBJ2-1, with D maybe TRBD1 (5 bases). Germline CDR1 MNHNY, CDR2 SVGAGI (reference sequence). This CDR3 comprises 12 residues. The V end was cut by 2 bases, the J end by 9 bases, with 8 bases between. CDR3 residues: CASSYQGSEQFF. In DNA form, the CDR3 reads TGTGCCAGCAGTTACCAGGGAAGTGAGCAGTTCTTC.

This sequence joins TRBV4-1 and TRBJ1-5; D is uncertain. The germline V and J ends were trimmed by 4 bases and 0 bases, with 10 bases remaining between them. Germline V CDR1 and CDR2: MGHRA, YSYEKL. This CDR3 comprises 15 residues. The CDR3 DNA sequence: TGCGCCAGCAGCCTAATGACGGATAGCAATCAGCCCCAGCATTTT. Its protein product is CASSLMTDSNQPQHF.

The chain joins TRBV2 to TRBJ1-2, with 9 nucleotides matching TRBD1. Trimming cost V 3 bases and J 8 bases; bases outside gene matches: 7. Germline CDR1 is SNHLY and CDR2 is FYNNEI. The CDR3 is 14 residues long. The CDR3 sequence is CASSDGTGSRGYTF. For the CDR3, the DNA is TGTGCCAGCAGTGACGGGACAGGGTCTCGGGGCTACACCTTC.

This chain joins TRBV7-2 and TRBJ1-5; weak D call: TRBD1 (6 bases). The CDR3 covers 15 residues. The V gene lost 1 base and the J gene lost 3 bases, with 10 bases spanning the gap. Germline V gives CDR1 SGHTA, CDR2 FQGNSA. The CDR3 is CASSLEGGYNQPQHF. The CDR3 nucleotides read TGTGCCAGCAGCTTAGAAGGGGGGTACAATCAGCCCCAGCATTTT.

The chain joins TRBV7-9 to TRBJ2-7; 7 bases map to TRBD1. Germline V gene sequence: CDR1 SEHNR, CDR2 FQNEAQ (reference sequence). The CDR3 sequence is 18 residues long. V gave up 2 bases and J gave up 0 bases; unmatched junction bases: 13. CDR3 in amino acids: CASSLSLLTGKNSYEQYF. CDR3 nucleotides: TGTGCCAGCAGCTTATCCCTCCTGACAGGGAAAAACTCCTACGAGCAGTACTTC.

CDR3 DNA: TGTGCCACCAGCAGAGATCGGAGGATATCGGGTGACGAGCAGTACTTC. Protein: CATSRDRRISGDEQYF. V is TRBV15 and J is TRBJ2-7, with a possible D match to TRBD2 (5 bases). Per the germline V gene, CDR1 is LNHNV and CDR2 is YYDKDF (reference sequence). V lost 0 bases to trimming and J lost 5 bases, with 17 bases between them. The CDR3 length is 16 residues.

The V and J genes are TRBV13 and TRBJ2-3, with D perhaps TRBD1 (6 bases). The CDR3 runs 15 residues. The V gene's germline CDR1 is PRHDT and CDR2 FYEKMQ (reference sequence). V was pared by 7 bases and J by 0 bases, with 14 bases between. This CDR3 is CASTNNRASTDTQYF. CDR3 nucleotide sequence: TGTGCCAGCACCAATAACAGGGCTAGCACAGATACGCAGTATTTT.

On this clone itself: Other DNA sequences of this sample code for an identical CDR3. The chain carries TRBV28 and TRBJ1-1, with D hard to call. Germline CDR1 and CDR2: MDHEN and SYDVKM. CDR3 length: 12 amino acids. Trimming removed 4 bases from V and 5 bases from J, with 8 bases in between. DNA of the CDR3: TGTGCCAGCAGTTCTACGGTGACTGAAGCTTTCTTT. Translating it yields CASSSTVTEAFF.

Concerning this clone: Other DNA sequences within the sample encode an identical CDR3. The V and J genes are TRBV30 and TRBJ1-1; perhaps TRBD1 as D (5 bases). The length of the CDR3 is 14 residues. Looked up from germline, CDR1 is GTSNPN and CDR2 is SVGIG (reference sequence). V lost 3 bases to trimming and J lost 0 bases, with 11 bases between them. The CDR3 bases are TGTGCCTGGAGCAGACAGACCATGAACACTGAAGCTTTCTTT. Translating gives CAWSRQTMNTEAFF.

This chain connects TRBV15 to TRBJ1-5; D is ambiguous. Germline V gives CDR1 LNHNV, CDR2 YYDKDF (reference sequence). V lost 0 bases, J lost 7 bases, and 7 bases lay in between. The CDR3 sequence is 13 residues long. The CDR3 coding sequence is TGTGCCACCAGCAGAGATCCGGCCCAGCCCCAGCATTTT. Protein sequence: CATSRDPAQPQHF.

The chain has TRBV30 and TRBJ1-2; D is unresolved. CDR1 and CDR2 from the germline V gene are GTSNPN and SVGIG (reference sequence). The CDR3 spans 12 residues. Between the trimmed V and J ends, which lost 1 base and 8 bases, there was a span of 11 bases. The CDR3 region has the DNA TGTGCCTGGAGTGGCCAAAGGATCGGCTACACCTTC. Translated, it gives CAWSGQRIGYTF.